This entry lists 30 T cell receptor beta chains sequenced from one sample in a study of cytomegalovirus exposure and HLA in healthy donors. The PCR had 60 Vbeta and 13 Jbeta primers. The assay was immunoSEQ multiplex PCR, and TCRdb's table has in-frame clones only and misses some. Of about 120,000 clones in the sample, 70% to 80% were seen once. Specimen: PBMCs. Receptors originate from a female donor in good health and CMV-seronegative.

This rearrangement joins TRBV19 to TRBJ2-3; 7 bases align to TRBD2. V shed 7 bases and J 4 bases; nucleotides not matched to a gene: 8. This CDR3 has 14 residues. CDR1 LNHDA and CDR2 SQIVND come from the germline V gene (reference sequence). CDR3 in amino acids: CASKNRGDSDTQYF. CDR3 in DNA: TGTGCCAGTAAGAATCGGGGGGACTCAGATACGCAGTATTTT.

The CDR3 DNA is TGTGCCAGTAGTCCCGACCAGGGGAATTATGGCTACACCTTC. Protein: CASSPDQGNYGYTF. The rearrangement links TRBV19 to TRBJ1-2; D is possibly TRBD1 (6 bases). CDR3 length: 14 residues. Deletions cut 5 bases from V and 5 bases from J, with 15 bases between. The germline V gene encodes CDR1 LNHDA and CDR2 SQIVND (reference sequence).

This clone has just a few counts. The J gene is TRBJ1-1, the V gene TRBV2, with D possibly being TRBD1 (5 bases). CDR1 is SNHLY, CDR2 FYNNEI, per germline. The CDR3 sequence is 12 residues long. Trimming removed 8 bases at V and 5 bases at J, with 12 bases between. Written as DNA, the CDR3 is TGTGCCAGCTTTGGGGGGAGAACTGAAGCTTTCTTT. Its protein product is CASFGGRTEAFF.

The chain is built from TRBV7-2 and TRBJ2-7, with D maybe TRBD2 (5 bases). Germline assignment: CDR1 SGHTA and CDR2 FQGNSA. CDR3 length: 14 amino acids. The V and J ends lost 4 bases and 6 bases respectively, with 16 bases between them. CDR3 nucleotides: TGTGCCAGCAGCTCCTGGACTTCCTTTACCGAGCAGTACTTC. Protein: CASSSWTSFTEQYF.

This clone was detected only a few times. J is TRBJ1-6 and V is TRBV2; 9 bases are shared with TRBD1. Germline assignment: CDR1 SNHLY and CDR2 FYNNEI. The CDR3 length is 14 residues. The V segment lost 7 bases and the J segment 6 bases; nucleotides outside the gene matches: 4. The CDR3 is CASNLGQGNSPLHF. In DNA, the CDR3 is TGTGCCAGCAATTTGGGACAGGGTAATTCACCCCTCCACTTT.

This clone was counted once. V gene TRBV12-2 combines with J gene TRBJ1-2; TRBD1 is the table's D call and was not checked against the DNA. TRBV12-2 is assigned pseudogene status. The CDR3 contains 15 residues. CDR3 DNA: TGTGCAAGTCGCTTAGTATCGGGACAGGGAAATGGCTACACCTTC. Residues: CASRLVSGQGNGYTF.

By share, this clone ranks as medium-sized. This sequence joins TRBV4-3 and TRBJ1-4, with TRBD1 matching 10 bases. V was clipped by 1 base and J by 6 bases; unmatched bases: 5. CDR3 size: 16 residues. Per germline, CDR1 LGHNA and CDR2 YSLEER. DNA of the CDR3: TGCGCCAGCAGCCAAGCCACCGGGACAGGGGATGAAAAACTGTTTTTT. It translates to CASSQATGTGDEKLFF.

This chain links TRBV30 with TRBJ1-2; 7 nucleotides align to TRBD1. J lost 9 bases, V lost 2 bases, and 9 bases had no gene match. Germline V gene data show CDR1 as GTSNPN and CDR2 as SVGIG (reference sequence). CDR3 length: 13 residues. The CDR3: CAWSSWRGQRYTF. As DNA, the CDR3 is TGTGCCTGGAGTAGTTGGAGGGGGCAACGCTACACCTTC.

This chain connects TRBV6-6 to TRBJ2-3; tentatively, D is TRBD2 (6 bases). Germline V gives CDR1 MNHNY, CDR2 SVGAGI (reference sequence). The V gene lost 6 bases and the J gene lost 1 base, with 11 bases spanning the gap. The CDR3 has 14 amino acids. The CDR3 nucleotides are TGTGCCAGCAGAGAACTAGCAGGCACAGATACGCAGTATTTT. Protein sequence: CASRELAGTDTQYF.

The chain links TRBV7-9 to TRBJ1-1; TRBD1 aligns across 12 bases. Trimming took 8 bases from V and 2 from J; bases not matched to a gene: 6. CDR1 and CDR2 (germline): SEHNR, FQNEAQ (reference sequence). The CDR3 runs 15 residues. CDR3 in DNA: TGTGCCAGCCGTTTAGGGACAGGGGGCAACACTGAAGCTTTCTTT. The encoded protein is CASRLGTGGNTEAFF.

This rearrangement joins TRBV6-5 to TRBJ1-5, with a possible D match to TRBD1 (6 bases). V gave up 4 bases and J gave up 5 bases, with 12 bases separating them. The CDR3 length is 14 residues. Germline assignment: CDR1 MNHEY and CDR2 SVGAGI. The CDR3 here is CASSSRGRHQPQHF. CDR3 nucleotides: TGTGCCAGCAGTTCCAGGGGTCGTCATCAGCCCCAGCATTTT.

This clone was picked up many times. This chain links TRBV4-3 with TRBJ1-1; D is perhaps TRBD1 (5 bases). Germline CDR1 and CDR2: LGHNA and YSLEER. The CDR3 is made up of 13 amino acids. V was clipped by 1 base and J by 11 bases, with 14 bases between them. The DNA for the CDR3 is TGCGCCAGCAGCCAAGTTCAGGGTTTTTGGGCTTTCTTT. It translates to CASSQVQGFWAFF.

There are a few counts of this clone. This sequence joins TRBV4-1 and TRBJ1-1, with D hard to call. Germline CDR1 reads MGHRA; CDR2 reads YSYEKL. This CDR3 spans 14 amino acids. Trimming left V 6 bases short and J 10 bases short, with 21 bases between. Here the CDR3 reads CASRSFLTAAGAFF. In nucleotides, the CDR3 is TGCGCCAGCAGGTCTTTCCTCACTGCAGCGGGAGCTTTCTTT.

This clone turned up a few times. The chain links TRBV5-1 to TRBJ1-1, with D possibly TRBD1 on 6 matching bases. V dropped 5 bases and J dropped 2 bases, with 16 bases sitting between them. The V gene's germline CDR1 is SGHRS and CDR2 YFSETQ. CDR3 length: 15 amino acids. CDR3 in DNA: TGCGCCAGCAGACAGGGTTTTAGCCTCAACACTGAAGCTTTCTTT. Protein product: CASRQGFSLNTEAFF.

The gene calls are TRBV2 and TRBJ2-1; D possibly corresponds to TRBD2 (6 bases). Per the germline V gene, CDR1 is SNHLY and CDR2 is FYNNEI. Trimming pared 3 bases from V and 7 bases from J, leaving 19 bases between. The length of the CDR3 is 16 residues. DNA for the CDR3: TGTGCCAGCAGTGATCAGCCCGGAGGGTTGATAAATGAGCAGTTCTTC. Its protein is CASSDQPGGLINEQFF.

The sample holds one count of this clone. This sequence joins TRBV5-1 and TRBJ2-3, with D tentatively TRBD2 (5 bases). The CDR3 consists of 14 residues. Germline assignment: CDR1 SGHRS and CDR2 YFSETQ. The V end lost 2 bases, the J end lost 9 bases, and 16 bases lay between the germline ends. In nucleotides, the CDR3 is TGCGCCAGCAGCTTTACGGGGATTCGTGAAACGCAGTATTTT. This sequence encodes CASSFTGIRETQYF.

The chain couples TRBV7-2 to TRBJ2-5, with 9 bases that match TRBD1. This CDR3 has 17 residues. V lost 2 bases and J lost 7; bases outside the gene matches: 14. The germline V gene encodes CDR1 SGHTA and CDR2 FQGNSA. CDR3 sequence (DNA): TGTGCCAGCAGCTTATTTCTCGGGGACAGGGCTTTGGCGACCCAGTACTTC. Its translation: CASSLFLGDRALATQYF.

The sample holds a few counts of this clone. DNA for the CDR3: TGTGCCAGCAGCTTGGCCAGGGGGCTTCGCCAGCCCCAGCATTTT. Its protein product is CASSLARGLRQPQHF. The chain couples TRBV5-6 to TRBJ1-5, with 8 bases identical to TRBD1. In germline, CDR1 is SGHDT, CDR2 YYEEEE. The ends lost 0 bases at V and 7 bases at J; junction bases unmatched: 6. The CDR3 is 15 residues long.

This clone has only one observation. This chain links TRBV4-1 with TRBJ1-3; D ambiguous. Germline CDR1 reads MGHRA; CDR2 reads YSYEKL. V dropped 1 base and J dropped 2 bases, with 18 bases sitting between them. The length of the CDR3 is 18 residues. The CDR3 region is CASSQGPVRETTGNTIYF. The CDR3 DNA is TGCGCCAGCAGCCAAGGGCCCGTGAGGGAAACGACTGGAAACACCATATATTTT.

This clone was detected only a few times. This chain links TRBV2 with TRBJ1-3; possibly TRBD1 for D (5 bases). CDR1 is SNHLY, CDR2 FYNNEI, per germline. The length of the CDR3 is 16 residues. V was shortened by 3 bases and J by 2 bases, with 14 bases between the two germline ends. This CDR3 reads CASSEQIGAAGNTIYF. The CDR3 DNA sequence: TGTGCCAGCAGTGAGCAGATAGGGGCTGCTGGAAACACCATATATTTT.

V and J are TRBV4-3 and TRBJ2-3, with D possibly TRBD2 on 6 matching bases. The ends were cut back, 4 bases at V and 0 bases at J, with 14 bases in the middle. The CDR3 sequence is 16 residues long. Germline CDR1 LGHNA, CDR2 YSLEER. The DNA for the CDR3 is TGCGCCAGCAGCCGGGACGGGACTCCCAGCACAGATACGCAGTATTTT. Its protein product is CASSRDGTPSTDTQYF.

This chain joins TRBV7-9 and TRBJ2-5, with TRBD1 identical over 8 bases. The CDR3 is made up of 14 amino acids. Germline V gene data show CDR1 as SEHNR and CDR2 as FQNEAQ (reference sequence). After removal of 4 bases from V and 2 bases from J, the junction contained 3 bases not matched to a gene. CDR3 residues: CASSSDRDQETQYF. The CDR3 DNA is TGTGCCAGCAGCTCGGACAGGGATCAAGAGACCCAGTACTTC.

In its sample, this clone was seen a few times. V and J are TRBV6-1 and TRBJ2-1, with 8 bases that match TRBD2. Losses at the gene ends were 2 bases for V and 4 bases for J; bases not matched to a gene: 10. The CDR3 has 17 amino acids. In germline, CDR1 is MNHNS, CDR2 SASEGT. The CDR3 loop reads CASSELAGGRDYNEQFF. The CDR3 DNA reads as TGTGCCAGCAGTGAATTGGCGGGGGGCAGGGATTACAATGAGCAGTTCTTC.

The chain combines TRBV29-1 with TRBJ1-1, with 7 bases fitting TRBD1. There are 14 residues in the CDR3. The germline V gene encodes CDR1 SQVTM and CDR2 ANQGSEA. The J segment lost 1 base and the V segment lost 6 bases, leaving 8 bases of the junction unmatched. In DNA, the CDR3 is TGCAGCGTAGAGAACAGGGGATGGAACACTGAAGCTTTCTTT. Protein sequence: CSVENRGWNTEAFF.

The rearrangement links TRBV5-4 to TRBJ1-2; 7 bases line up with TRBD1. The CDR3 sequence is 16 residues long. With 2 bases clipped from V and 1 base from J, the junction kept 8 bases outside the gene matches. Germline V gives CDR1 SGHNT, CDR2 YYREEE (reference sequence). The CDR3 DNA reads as TGTGCCAGCAGCTTAATCCATAGGGACAGTAACTATGGCTACACCTTC. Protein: CASSLIHRDSNYGYTF.

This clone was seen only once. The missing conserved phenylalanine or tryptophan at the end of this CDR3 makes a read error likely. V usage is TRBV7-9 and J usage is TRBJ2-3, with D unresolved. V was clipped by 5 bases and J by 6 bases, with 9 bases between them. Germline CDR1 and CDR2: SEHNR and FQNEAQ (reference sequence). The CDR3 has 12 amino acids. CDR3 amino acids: CASSQFPDTQYS. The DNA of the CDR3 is TGTGCCAGCAGCCAATTCCCTGATACGCAGTATTCT.

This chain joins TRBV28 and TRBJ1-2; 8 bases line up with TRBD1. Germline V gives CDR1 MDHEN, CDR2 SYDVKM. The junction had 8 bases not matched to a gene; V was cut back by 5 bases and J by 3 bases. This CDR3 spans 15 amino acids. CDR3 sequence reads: CASSADAGQDYGYTF. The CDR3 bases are TGTGCCAGCAGTGCCGATGCGGGACAGGACTATGGCTACACCTTC.

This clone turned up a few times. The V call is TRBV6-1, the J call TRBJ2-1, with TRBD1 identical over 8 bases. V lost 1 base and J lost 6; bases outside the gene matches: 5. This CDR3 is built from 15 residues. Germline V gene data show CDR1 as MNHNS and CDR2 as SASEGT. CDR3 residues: CASSEGSGQVNEQFF. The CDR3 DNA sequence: TGTGCCAGCAGTGAAGGGTCGGGACAGGTCAATGAGCAGTTCTTC.

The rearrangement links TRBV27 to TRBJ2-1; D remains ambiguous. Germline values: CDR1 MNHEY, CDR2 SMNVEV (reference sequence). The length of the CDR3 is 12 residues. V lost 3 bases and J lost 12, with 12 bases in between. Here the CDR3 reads CASSFPRGGQFF. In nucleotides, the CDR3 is TGTGCCAGCAGTTTCCCGCGCGGTGGGCAGTTCTTC.

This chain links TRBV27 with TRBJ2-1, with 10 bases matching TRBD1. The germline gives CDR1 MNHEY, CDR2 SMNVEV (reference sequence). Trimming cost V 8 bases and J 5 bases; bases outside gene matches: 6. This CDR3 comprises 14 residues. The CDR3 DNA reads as TGTGCCAGCGGCCGGGACAGGGGAGACAATGAGCAGTTCTTC. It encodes CASGRDRGDNEQFF.